This T cell receptor beta chain was sequenced during a study of siplizumab effects on memory and regulatory T cells. Study findings and constraints: Proliferating Tregs from siplizumab cultures lacked functional confirmation of suppression. Of the proliferating CD4+ or CD8+ clones, roughly 75-96% lacked a naive or memory phenotype that could be assigned. Unstimulated subset assignment was obtained for only a minor fraction of alloreactive clones. Mean Treg-derived proportions of mappable alloreactive CD4+ clones were roughly 70% for siplizumab and less than 35% for controls.

Details on this clone: Its cognate antigen is unknown.

The CDR3 totals 13 residues. Germline CDR1 SGDLS, CDR2 YYNGEE. V lost 1 base and J 5 bases, leaving 10 bases between the germline ends. Measured with immunoSEQ multiplex PCR; TCRdb has only the in-frame clones, and not every one. The sample carries tens of thousands of clones, about 93% recorded once. This receptor was identified in a human donor in good health. V usage is TRBV9 and J usage is TRBJ2-7; D gene ambiguous. The material sequenced was CD8+ T cells sorted from blood. As DNA, the CDR3 is TGTGCCAGCAGCGTAACAGATTTCGACGAGCAGTACTTC. Translation: CASSVTDFDEQYF.